What follows are 16 T cell receptor beta chains derived from one specimen sequenced in a study of cytotoxic CD8 clonotypes in ibrutinib-treated CLL. Repertoires were generated with immunoSEQ multiplex PCR, while TCRdb's copy carries only in-frame clones and drops some. This table holds about 22,000 clones, roughly four fifths found once. The material was PBMCs, obtained before ibrutinib treatment. All receptors derive from a human donor with chronic lymphocytic leukemia.

This chain links TRBV7-2 with TRBJ1-2, with D possibly being TRBD1 (5 bases). Trimming left V 5 bases short and J 8 bases short, with 18 bases between. Germline assignment: CDR1 SGHTA and CDR2 FQGNSA. The CDR3 loop spans 14 amino acids. CDR3 sequence reads: CASSPRRGAEGYTF. The DNA of the CDR3 is TGTGCCAGCAGCCCCCGTCGTGGGGCGGAGGGCTACACCTTC.

The V and J genes are TRBV7-2 and TRBJ2-7; a possible D gene is TRBD1 (6 bases). Germline lookup yields CDR1 SGHTA and CDR2 FQGNSA. The CDR3 length is 15 residues. The V and J ends lost 1 base and 0 bases respectively, with 10 bases between them. CDR3 nucleotide sequence: TGTGCCAGCAGCTTAGAACAGGGTATCTCCTACGAGCAGTACTTC. The encoded protein is CASSLEQGISYEQYF.

This chain links TRBV30 with TRBJ2-7; 12 nucleotides align to TRBD2. Trimming removed 2 bases from V and 12 bases from J; junction bases left unmatched: 8. The CDR3 runs to 13 residues. The germline V gene has CDR1 GTSNPN and CDR2 SVGIG (reference sequence). The CDR3 region has the DNA TGTGCCTGGAGTCGACTGACTAGCGGGAGACCGTACTTC. Translated, it gives CAWSRLTSGRPYF.

V gene TRBV21-1 combines with J gene TRBJ2-7; TRBD1, the D gene given by the table, was not confirmed from the DNA. TRBV21-1 is tagged as a pseudogene. This CDR3 has 13 amino acids. Here the CDR3 reads CASSNFWGGEQYF. The CDR3 DNA reads as TGTGCCAGCAGCAATTTTTGGGGCGGCGAGCAGTACTTC.

The genes are TRBV7-3 and TRBJ2-5; 7 bases align to TRBD2. The germline V gene encodes CDR1 SGHTA and CDR2 FQGTGA. The CDR3 covers 16 residues. Trimming cost V 5 bases and J 3 bases; bases outside gene matches: 12. As DNA, the CDR3 is TGTGCCAGCAGCCACCGGGGGAGCGGGATCAAAGAGACCCAGTACTTC. This translates into CASSHRGSGIKETQYF.

The chain uses TRBV18 and TRBJ1-2, with a weak D call TRBD1 (5 bases). The CDR3 covers 14 residues. Germline lookup yields CDR1 KGHSH and CDR2 LQKENI. V lost 6 bases and J lost 0, with 11 bases in between. The chain's CDR3 is CASSPDTANYGYTF. The CDR3 nucleotides are TGTGCCAGCTCGCCGGACACCGCTAACTATGGCTACACCTTC.

The genes are TRBV5-6 and TRBJ1-2; the D gene is possibly TRBD1 (6 bases). V was pared by 1 base and J by 9 bases, with 13 bases between. The CDR3 loop spans 13 amino acids. From germline, CDR1 is SGHDT and CDR2 YYEEEE. The CDR3 here is CASSLIEGERYTF. The CDR3 DNA follows: TGTGCCAGCAGCTTGATAGAGGGGGAACGCTACACCTTC.

As concerns this clone: A read error may account for a junction end that differs from germline. Additional DNA sequences in this sample encode the identical CDR3. This chain uses TRBV6-5 with TRBJ1-1, with 10 bases aligning to TRBD1. There are 16 residues in the CDR3. CDR1 and CDR2 from the germline V gene are MNHEY and SVGAGI. As DNA, the CDR3 is TGTGCCAGCAGTTACTCTATTGGACAGGGGGTTCCAGGAGCTTTTTTT. Translating gives CASSYSIGQGVPGAFF.

This chain links TRBV11-2 with TRBJ1-6, with unresolved D. CDR3 size: 15 residues. Germline V CDR1 and CDR2: SGHAT, FQNNGV. The germline V and J ends were trimmed by 5 bases and 9 bases, with 17 bases remaining between them. CDR3 sequence reads: CASSPTIDPFSPLHF. CDR3 nucleotide sequence: TGTGCCAGCAGCCCGACGATAGACCCGTTTTCACCCCTCCACTTT.

The chain uses TRBV18 and TRBJ2-7, with D hard to call. This CDR3 has 13 amino acids. V was clipped by 8 bases and J by 1 base, with 12 bases between them. Looked up from germline, CDR1 is KGHSH and CDR2 is LQKENI. CDR3 amino acids: CASRAEPSYEQYF. CDR3 in DNA: TGTGCCAGCCGGGCTGAGCCTTCCTACGAGCAGTACTTC.

The chain couples TRBV28 to TRBJ2-6; no definite D call. Germline assignment: CDR1 MDHEN and CDR2 SYDVKM. The CDR3 is made up of 15 amino acids. V was trimmed by 8 bases and J by 2 bases, leaving 13 bases between them. The CDR3 protein is CASVVNSPGANVLTF. The CDR3 DNA follows: TGTGCCAGCGTTGTCAACTCCCCTGGGGCCAACGTCCTGACTTTC.

The rearrangement links TRBV6-6 to TRBJ1-1, with D unclear. Germline V gene data show CDR1 as MNHNY and CDR2 as SVGAGI (reference sequence). V dropped 0 bases and J dropped 1 base, with 6 bases sitting between them. The CDR3 loop spans 14 amino acids. CDR3 nucleotide sequence: TGTGCCAGCAGTTACTCCGGCAGGAACACTGAAGCTTTCTTT. Its translation is CASSYSGRNTEAFF.

This chain connects TRBV15 to TRBJ1-5; D remains unclear. Trimming cost V 3 bases and J 0 bases, with 6 bases left between them. The CDR3 runs to 14 residues. Germline assignment: CDR1 LNHNV and CDR2 YYDKDF (reference sequence). The CDR3 spells CATSSPDSNQPQHF. The CDR3 nucleotides are TGTGCCACCAGCAGTCCCGATAGCAATCAGCCCCAGCATTTT.

The CDR3, as DNA: TGTGCCAGCAGCCATTTGGTGGGCAGGTCGGACACTGAAGCTTTCTTT. Its protein is CASSHLVGRSDTEAFF. V and J are TRBV4-2 and TRBJ1-1; D call uncertain. The CDR3 is 16 residues long. CDR1 LGHNA and CDR2 YNFKEQ come from the germline V gene. V lost 3 bases and J lost 3, with 17 bases in between.

CDR3 DNA sequence: TGTGCCAGCAGCCCAGCCCCTAAGGGTCCTAACTATGGCTACACCTTC. Protein sequence: CASSPAPKGPNYGYTF. The chain carries TRBV7-8 and TRBJ1-2; D gene unclear. Germline-derived CDR1 and CDR2 are SGHVS and FQNEAQ. The germline V and J ends were trimmed by 5 bases and 0 bases, with 16 bases remaining between them. The CDR3 covers 16 residues.

The chain joins TRBV28 to TRBJ2-3; D remains ambiguous. Trimming left V 10 bases short and J 0 bases short, with 8 bases between. The CDR3 extends over 12 amino acids. Germline CDR1 is MDHEN and CDR2 is SYDVKM. The CDR3: CATEESTDTQYF. CDR3 DNA: TGTGCCACCGAGGAGAGCACAGATACGCAGTATTTT.